This T cell receptor beta chain was sequenced for a study of CD8 T cells in Susac syndrome. Study-level points and caveats: Only a relatively small number of individuals were included in the TCR sequencing and HLA analysis.

Note on this clonotype: Its cognate antigen is unknown.

After extraction with the RNeasy kit, about 0.45 to 1 ug of the RNA was reverse transcribed using random hexamers. TCR beta CDR3 was amplified by immunoSEQ covering 54 Vbeta and 13 Jbeta. MiXCR, run by TCRdb on the immunoSEQ multiplex PCR reads, gives a single entry per CDR3 protein. This sample has under 250,000 distinct CDR3 sequences; 80% to 95% occur once, and the top ten carry roughly 0.07%. Blood CD8+ and CD4+ T cells underwent high-throughput TCR beta sequencing. Relapsing-remitting disease, either stable or active, was present in the treatment-naive patients who were the multiple sclerosis controls. V lost 6 bases and J lost 2, with 10 bases in between. The CDR3 is made up of 13 amino acids. CDR1 and CDR2 (germline): MNHEY, SVGEGT.

The chain combines TRBV6-2 or TRBV6-3 with TRBJ2-5; D is unclear. This TCR came from a human donor with multiple sclerosis. The specimen sequenced was CD4+ T cells from PBMCs. DNA of the CDR3: TGTGCCAGCAGACCGTGGGCGCAAGAGACCCAGTACTTC. This sequence encodes CASRPWAQETQYF.